The 29 T cell receptor beta chains reported below all come from one sample, sequenced in a study of cytomegalovirus exposure and HLA in healthy donors. The PCR made use of 60 Vbeta and 13 Jbeta primers. The data were produced by immunoSEQ multiplex PCR, yet TCRdb's version contains in-frame clones alone and is incomplete. This table holds some 120,000 clones, approximately 80% found once. The sample taken for sequencing was PBMCs. The receptors were gathered from a male donor in good health and CMV-seronegative.

The chain joins TRBV11-2 to TRBJ2-2, with 7 bases fitting TRBD1. CDR3 length equals 15 residues. Germline loops: CDR1 SGHAT, CDR2 FQNNGV. With 5 bases clipped from V and 7 bases from J, the junction kept 10 bases outside the gene matches. Written as DNA, the CDR3 is TGTGCCAGCAGCCCCACACAGGGGTTCGGCGGGGAGCTGTTTTTT. Translated: CASSPTQGFGGELFF.

V gene TRBV5-1 combines with J gene TRBJ2-1; TRBD2 matches at 14 bases. From germline, CDR1 is SGHRS and CDR2 YFSETQ. The V gene end was trimmed by 7 bases and the J gene end by 7 bases; junction bases not matched to a gene: 7. This CDR3 comprises 15 residues. The chain's CDR3 is CASSRLAGGWNEQFF. The CDR3 DNA reads TGCGCCAGCTCGCGACTAGCGGGAGGGTGGAATGAGCAGTTCTTC. Full variable domain (outside the CDR3, taken from reference TRBV5-1 and TRBJ2-1): KAGVTQTPRYLIKTRGQQVTLSCSPISGHRSVSWYQQTPGQGLQFLFEYFSETQRNKGNFPGRFSGRQFSNSRSEMNVSTLELGDSALYLCASSRLAGGWNEQFFGPGTRLTVL.

The genes are TRBV6-4 and TRBJ2-3; 9 bases are shared with TRBD2. Germline V gives CDR1 MRHNA, CDR2 SNTAGT. The CDR3 length is 16 residues. Unmatched junction bases numbered 4, after V lost 2 bases and J lost 1 base. CDR3 protein: CASSDDSGSGTDTQYF. The CDR3 region has the DNA TGTGCCAGCAGTGACGATAGCGGGAGTGGCACAGATACGCAGTATTTT.

This clone was detected only once. V gene TRBV5-4 combines with J gene TRBJ2-2, with TRBD1 matching 9 bases. Germline CDR1 SGHNT, CDR2 YYREEE (reference sequence). J was trimmed by 7 bases and V by 4 bases; bases with no gene match: 5. The CDR3 is 14 amino acids. CDR3 residues: CASSPQGAHGELFF. The DNA for the CDR3 is TGTGCCAGCAGCCCACAGGGGGCGCACGGGGAGCTGTTTTTT.

V and J are TRBV5-1 and TRBJ2-3; 12 bases align to TRBD2. CDR3 length equals 16 residues. Losses at the gene ends were 4 bases for V and 1 base for J; bases not matched to a gene: 4. Germline V gene lookup returns CDR1 SGHRS and CDR2 YFSETQ. The CDR3 sequence: CASSQLAGGRTDTQYF. In DNA form, the CDR3 reads TGCGCCAGCAGCCAACTAGCGGGGGGACGCACAGATACGCAGTATTTT.

Only a few counts were recorded for this clone. The V gene is TRBV6-4, the J gene TRBJ2-3; TRBD2 aligns across 11 bases. The CDR3 has 14 residues. Looked up from germline, CDR1 is MRHNA and CDR2 is SNTAGT. V was pared by 6 bases and J by 4 bases, with 3 bases of the junction left unmatched. The DNA of the CDR3 is TGTGCCAGCAGCAATAGCGGGGGGGCAGATACGCAGTATTTT. Amino acids: CASSNSGGADTQYF.

The CDR3 nucleotides are TGTGCCAGCAGCCCGGGACAGGGTTATCAGCCCCAGCATTTT. Protein sequence: CASSPGQGYQPQHF. The gene calls are TRBV2 and TRBJ1-5, with 9 bases aligning to TRBD1. This CDR3 comprises 14 residues. Germline-derived CDR1 and CDR2 are SNHLY and FYNNEI. J lost 5 bases, V lost 6 bases, and 5 bases had no gene match.

Note on this clone: An end of the junction differs from the germline gene, which may be a read error. This chain joins TRBV7-9 and TRBJ1-1; the D gene is possibly TRBD1 (6 bases). This CDR3 spans 13 amino acids. CDR1 and CDR2 (germline): SEHNR, FQNEAQ (reference sequence). CDR3 loop: CSSGAGGTTEAFF. As DNA, the CDR3 is TGTTCCAGCGGTGCCGGGGGGACAACTGAAGCTTTCTTT. Full variable domain (missing parts from reference TRBV7-9 and TRBJ1-1): DTGVSQNPRHKITKRGQNVTFRCDPISEHNRLYWYRQTLGQGPEFLTYFQNEAQLEKSRLLSDRFSAERPKGSFSTLEIQRTEQGDSAMYLCSSGAGGTTEAFFGQGTRLTVV.

V gene TRBV7-4 combines with J gene TRBJ1-5; the match to TRBD1 covers 10 bases. This CDR3 comprises 18 residues. With 2 bases clipped from V and 2 bases from J, the junction kept 9 bases outside the gene matches. Per the germline V gene, CDR1 is SGHVT and CDR2 is SQSDAQ. The CDR3 DNA follows: TGTGCCAGCAGCTTAACCAAAGGGACAGGGGAAGGCAATCAGCCCCAGCATTTT. Protein product: CASSLTKGTGEGNQPQHF.

The CDR3 coding sequence is TGTGCCAGCTCACCTCAGGGGAGCTACGAGCAGTACTTC. Its translation: CASSPQGSYEQYF. The chain carries TRBV18 and TRBJ2-7; D perhaps matches TRBD1 (6 bases). The length of the CDR3 is 13 residues. Germline V gene sequence: CDR1 KGHSH, CDR2 LQKENI. V was shortened by 3 bases and J by 3 bases, with 9 bases between the two germline ends. The complete variable domain, with remaining parts taken from reference TRBV18 and TRBJ2-7, reads NAGVMQNPRHLVRRRGQEARLRCSPMKGHSHVYWYRQLPEEGLKFMVYLQKENIIDESGMPKERFSAEFPKEGPSILRIQQVVRGDSAAYFCASSPQGSYEQYFGPGTRLTVT.

The chain uses TRBV30 and TRBJ2-7, with D possibly being TRBD2 (5 bases). The length of the CDR3 is 12 residues. Trimming cost V 2 bases and J 5 bases, with 10 bases left between them. CDR1 and CDR2 (germline): GTSNPN, SVGIG (reference sequence). The CDR3 DNA sequence: TGTGCCTGGAGTCGGGGAGCCGACGAGCAGTACTTC. Residues: CAWSRGADEQYF.

This chain uses TRBV6-1 with TRBJ2-2; D might be TRBD1 (6 bases). Per germline, CDR1 MNHNS and CDR2 SASEGT. The CDR3 is made up of 17 amino acids. Trimming stripped 2 bases from V and 0 bases from J, with 13 bases between. DNA of the CDR3: TGTGCCAGCAGTGAAAATAGCGAGGGGGCGAACACCGGGGAGCTGTTTTTT. Residues: CASSENSEGANTGELFF.

In this sample, this clone turned up once. The rearrangement links TRBV5-1 to TRBJ2-5, with 7 bases aligning to TRBD1. The germline CDR1 and CDR2 sequences are SGHRS and YFSETQ. CDR3 length: 13 residues. With V trimmed by 3 bases and J by 3 bases, 2 bases remained unmatched. The CDR3 bases are TGCGCCAGCAGCTGGGGACAGAAAGAGACCCAGTACTTC. Translating it yields CASSWGQKETQYF.

The chain links TRBV6-1 to TRBJ2-5, with D hard to call. The DNA end is a closer match to TRBJ2-7, so the J assignment may be wrong. The CDR3 sequence is 14 residues long. From germline, CDR1 is MNHNS and CDR2 SASEGT. The chain's CDR3 is CASSEAGQSYEQYF. CDR3 nucleotide sequence: TGTGCCAGCAGTGAAGCGGGCCAGAGCTACGAGCAGTACTTC.

For this clone: Relative to the germline gene, one junction end is altered; a read error may explain this. V usage is TRBV7-9 and J usage is TRBJ2-1; TRBD2 agrees at 9 bases. The CDR3 is 16 residues long. The germline V gene has CDR1 SEHNR and CDR2 FQNEAQ (reference sequence). DNA of the CDR3: TGTTCCAGCAGCTTAGCTAGCGGGATAAGCCCACAAGAGCAGTTCTTC. Protein: CSSSLASGISPQEQFF.

CDR3 region: CASSLVASYEQYF. The DNA for the CDR3 is TGCGCCAGCAGCTTGGTGGCCAGCTACGAGCAGTACTTC. This chain links TRBV5-1 with TRBJ2-7, with D hard to call. V dropped 0 bases and J dropped 3 bases, with 7 bases sitting between them. Germline CDR1 SGHRS, CDR2 YFSETQ. The CDR3 runs 13 residues.

The chain carries TRBV19 and TRBJ1-2, with D tentatively TRBD1 (5 bases). The germline V and J ends were trimmed by 5 bases and 2 bases, with 15 bases remaining between them. The germline gives CDR1 LNHDA, CDR2 SQIVND (reference sequence). The CDR3 loop spans 15 amino acids. The CDR3 DNA reads TGTGCCAGTAGTCCCTCCCTCGGGGGAAACTATGGCTACACCTTC. Translation gives CASSPSLGGNYGYTF. Full variable domain (remainder filled in from reference TRBV19 and TRBJ1-2): DGGITQSPKYLFRKEGQNVTLSCEQNLNHDAMYWYRQDPGQGLRLIYYSQIVNDFQKGDIAEGYSVSREKKESFPLTVTSAQKNPTAFYLCASSPSLGGNYGYTFGSGTRLTVV.

V and J are TRBV5-1 and TRBJ2-1; D is possibly TRBD2 (7 bases). This CDR3 region has 14 residues. Germline values: CDR1 SGHRS, CDR2 YFSETQ. Deletions cut 5 bases from V and 9 bases from J, with 18 bases between. The CDR3 DNA is TGCGCCAGCAGTAACACGATTCGGGGGGCTGAGCAGTTCTTC. Translating gives CASSNTIRGAEQFF.

The chain links TRBV5-1 to TRBJ2-6, with unresolved D. The V gene's germline CDR1 is SGHRS and CDR2 YFSETQ. The CDR3 is 15 residues long. The V and J ends lost 0 bases and 0 bases respectively, with 4 bases between them. Written as DNA, the CDR3 is TGCGCCAGCAGCTTGGGAGTCTCTGGGGCCAACGTCCTGACTTTC. It translates to CASSLGVSGANVLTF.

The genes are TRBV5-6 and TRBJ1-5; possible D gene TRBD1, 6 bases. The V gene's germline CDR1 is SGHDT and CDR2 YYEEEE. There are 16 residues in the CDR3. The V end lost 4 bases, the J end lost 10 bases, and 24 bases lay between the germline ends. DNA for the CDR3: TGTGCCAGCAGCGCCTACAACAGGGAAATGTTGGGTCCCCAGCATTTT. It yields the protein CASSAYNREMLGPQHF.

This rearrangement joins TRBV19 to TRBJ1-4, with TRBD1 identical over 7 bases. V lost 3 bases to trimming and J lost 3 bases; unmatched junction nucleotides: 7. Germline-derived CDR1 and CDR2 are LNHDA and SQIVND (reference sequence). This CDR3 has 16 residues. The CDR3 sequence: CASSIQGGRANEKLFF. The CDR3 nucleotides read TGTGCCAGTAGTATCCAGGGGGGAAGGGCTAATGAAAAACTGTTTTTT.

A remark on this clone: The CDR3 does not end in the conserved phenylalanine or tryptophan, so this is likely a read error. The chain recombines TRBV28 with TRBJ1-2; D remains ambiguous. Trimming stripped 3 bases from V and 4 bases from J, with 12 bases between. This CDR3 has 14 residues. Germline lookup yields CDR1 MDHEN and CDR2 SYDVKM. CDR3 bases: TGTGCCAGCAGTTTGATGGGTTGGGGCTATGGCTACACCCTC. Translation: CASSLMGWGYGYTL.

The rearrangement links TRBV9 to TRBJ1-1; 9 bases are a match to TRBD1. The J segment lost 3 bases and the V segment lost 0 bases, leaving 6 bases of the junction unmatched. This CDR3 has 16 amino acids. Germline values: CDR1 SGDLS, CDR2 YYNGEE. CDR3 amino acids: CASSVALQGADTEAFF. CDR3 DNA: TGTGCCAGCAGCGTAGCCCTACAGGGGGCGGACACTGAAGCTTTCTTT.

Comments on this clone: At one of its ends the junction is not consistent with the germline gene, which may arise from a read error. The chain is built from TRBV28 and TRBJ2-6; TRBD1 matches 8 bases. Germline CDR1 is MDHEN and CDR2 is SYDVKM. The CDR3 loop spans 19 amino acids. The CDR3, as DNA: TGTGCCAGCACGGACAGGGCTAGCCTCTTACTCTCTGGGGCCAACGGCCTGACTTTC. Its protein is CASTDRASLLLSGANGLTF.

The chain combines TRBV9 with TRBJ2-1, with D possibly matching TRBD2 (5 bases). CDR1 SGDLS and CDR2 YYNGEE come from the germline V gene. Trimming removed 3 bases from V and 6 bases from J, with 10 bases in between. The CDR3 contains 13 residues. CDR3 nucleotides: TGTGCCAGCAGCGCTAGCCTAGCCAATGAGCAGTTCTTC. Translating gives CASSASLANEQFF.

The rearrangement joins TRBV19 to TRBJ1-1, with 8 bases identical to TRBD1. From germline, CDR1 is LNHDA and CDR2 SQIVND (reference sequence). V trimming: 3 bases; J trimming: 0 bases; junction bases outside the gene matches: 12. This CDR3 contains 18 residues. The CDR3 sequence: CASSMGGRGHLLNTEAFF. Here the CDR3 DNA reads TGTGCCAGTAGTATGGGGGGCAGGGGGCATCTCCTGAACACTGAAGCTTTCTTT.

This clone appeared a few times. The V gene is TRBV5-4, the J gene TRBJ1-1, with 10 positions matching TRBD1. CDR1 is SGHNT, CDR2 YYREEE, per germline (reference sequence). V shed 4 bases, J shed 1 base, and the junction held 1 base outside the gene matches. The CDR3 is 14 residues long. CDR3 sequence reads: CASSRTGGNTEAFF. CDR3 coding DNA: TGTGCCAGCAGCAGGACAGGGGGGAACACTGAAGCTTTCTTT.

The table lists this clone with a few counts. The genes are TRBV6-1 and TRBJ2-2; perhaps TRBD1 as D (6 bases). Trimming stripped 7 bases from V and 5 bases from J, with 17 bases between. Germline-derived CDR1 and CDR2 are MNHNS and SASEGT. The CDR3 consists of 15 residues. The CDR3 sequence: CASKEGGEGTGELFF. The CDR3 DNA reads as TGTGCCAGCAAGGAAGGGGGAGAAGGGACCGGGGAGCTGTTTTTT.

J is TRBJ2-1 and V is TRBV11-1; TRBD2 matches at 10 bases. With V trimmed by 5 bases and J by 0 bases, 7 bases remained unmatched. The length of the CDR3 is 17 residues. Germline CDR1 and CDR2: SGHAT and FQDESV (reference sequence). CDR3 in amino acids: CASSPRTSGLSYNEQFF. The CDR3 DNA reads TGTGCCAGCAGCCCCCGGACTAGCGGTCTCTCCTACAATGAGCAGTTCTTC.